Below, one T cell receptor (beta chain) is given with its context. Its antigen is undetermined. The sample is drawn from a study of identical twins. One entry per CDR3 protein results from TCRdb running MiXCR on the 5' RACE reads. This sample yields about 550,000 distinct CDR3 sequences, of which under 25% are seen a single time; more than 0.4% belongs to the top ten. Broader study findings: Twins' surplus sharing was weaker for beta out-of-frame sequences.

V was trimmed by 6 bases and J by 4 bases, leaving 16 bases between them. This CDR3 comprises 13 residues. Germline CDR1 SQVTM, CDR2 ANQGSEA. Healthy Caucasians supplied all donations. A further study also used this sample, focusing on yellow fever vaccine responses in identical twins. That paper states: Reportedly, the T cell response mounted by twins to vaccine seemed partly convergent, partly personalized.

The sample comprised CD4+ T cells sorted from blood. The gene calls are TRBV29-1 and TRBJ2-7, with D tentatively TRBD1 (7 bases). This clonotype originated in a woman aged 18 to 35 in good health. CDR3: CSVGGTDRYEQYF. The DNA for the CDR3 is TGCAGCGTGGGCGGGACAGATAGGTACGAGCAGTACTTC.